The following is a TCR beta chain sequence with its context. Its antigen is unidentified. The whole isolated RNA underwent reverse transcription, so sequencing captured expressed TCRB transcripts. Repertoires were generated with immunoSEQ multiplex PCR, while TCRdb's copy carries only in-frame clones and drops some. The table has approximately 170,000 clones, over 6% seen once; the top ten hold under 0.55%. This record belongs to a study of beta chain features in type 1 diabetes. Broader study findings: Shorter TCRB CDR3s, moderately but significantly so, marked every one of the four CD4+ subsets in Type 1 diabetes patients. Researchers caution that PCR might favor shorter templates, equally among patients and controls. Patients with type 1 diabetes carried fewer insertions and had more deletions at their VDJ junctions. Relative to healthy donors, patients appeared to have naive, central memory and Treg TCRB repertoires that were more similar.

Trimming removed 4 bases from V and 3 bases from J, with 12 bases in between. The CDR3 covers 14 residues. Germline CDR1 and CDR2: SGHNT and YYREEE (reference sequence). Purities in excess of 95% were seen in all sorted populations. The TCR sequence derives from a man in his late teens or twenties with type 1 diabetes. This rearrangement joins TRBV5-4 to TRBJ2-3; D call uncertain. Input material: central memory CD4+ T cells from blood. CDR3 DNA sequence: TGTGCCAGCAGCCCACCCGCTCTAACAGATACGCAGTATTTT. Translating gives CASSPPALTDTQYF. Drawing the rest from reference TRBV5-4 and TRBJ2-3, the complete variable domain is ETGVTQSPTHLIKTRGQQVTLRCSSQSGHNTVSWYQQALGQGPQFIFQYYREEENGRGNFPPRFSGLQFPNYSSELNVNALELDDSALYLCASSPPALTDTQYFGPGTRLTVL.